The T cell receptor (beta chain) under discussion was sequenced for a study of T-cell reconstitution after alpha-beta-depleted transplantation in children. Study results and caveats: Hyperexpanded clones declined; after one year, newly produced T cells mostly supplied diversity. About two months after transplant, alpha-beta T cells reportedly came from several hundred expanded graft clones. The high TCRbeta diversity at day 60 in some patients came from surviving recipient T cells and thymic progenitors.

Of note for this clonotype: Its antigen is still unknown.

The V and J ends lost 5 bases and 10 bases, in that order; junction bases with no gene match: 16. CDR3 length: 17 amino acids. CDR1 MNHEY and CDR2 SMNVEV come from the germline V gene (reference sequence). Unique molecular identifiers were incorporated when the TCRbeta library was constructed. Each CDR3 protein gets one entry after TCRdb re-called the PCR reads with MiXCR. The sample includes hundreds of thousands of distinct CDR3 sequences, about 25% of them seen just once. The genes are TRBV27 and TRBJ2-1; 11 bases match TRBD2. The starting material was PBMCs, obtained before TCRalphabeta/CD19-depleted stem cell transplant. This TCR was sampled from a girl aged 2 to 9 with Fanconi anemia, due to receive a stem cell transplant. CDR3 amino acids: CASSLLPVAGGGIEQFF. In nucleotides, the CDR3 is TGTGCCAGCAGTCTACTCCCGGTAGCGGGAGGGGGCATAGAGCAGTTCTTC.